This T cell receptor (beta chain) was sequenced for a study of beta chain features in type 1 diabetes. Study-wide points: A greater similarity of naive, central memory and Treg TCRB repertoires was seen among patients than among healthy donors. The VDJ junctions of type 1 diabetes patients carried fewer insertions and more deletions. All four CD4+ subsets of Type 1 diabetes patients contained TCRB CDR3s that were moderately but significantly shorter.

Markers CD45RO/CCR7/CD25/CD127/CD95/CD27 served to sort CD4+ naive, central memory, regulatory and stem cell-like memory cells. In germline, CDR1 is MNHEY, CDR2 SMNVEV (reference sequence). V lost 5 bases and J lost 5, with 12 bases in between. The CDR3 consists of 14 residues. The investigators reverse transcribed all of the isolated RNA, so they sequenced expressed TCRB transcripts. Several million reads per sample on average were obtained from naive, central memory and regulatory T cell samples. Assay used: immunoSEQ multiplex PCR; TCRdb lists only in-frame clones, some missing. The sample shows some 350,000 clones, approximately 12% of them seen only once. With respect to this clone: No antigen is known for it.

V and J are TRBV27 and TRBJ1-4, with TRBD1 as a possible D gene (5 bases). The receptor was derived from a woman between 18 and 29 years old with type 1 diabetes. Input material: naive CD4+ T cells from blood. In DNA, the CDR3 is TGTGCCAGCAGTCCCCAGGGCCGAAATGAAAAACTGTTTTTT. It translates to CASSPQGRNEKLFF.